The 21 T cell receptor beta chains in this list originate from one sample, sequenced in a study of blood T cell repertoires in COVID-19. Profiled with immunoSEQ multiplex PCR; TCRdb holds only in-frame clones, not every one. The data show some 290,000 clones, with around nine tenths seen just once and 11% held by the top ten. Input material: peripheral blood. These receptor sequences come from a woman in her thirties with COVID-19, enrolled during active disease.

The chain is built from TRBV7-2 and TRBJ2-7; 9 bases match TRBD2. CDR1 is SGHTA and CDR2 is FQGNSA in the germline V gene. The CDR3 is made up of 13 amino acids. V trimming: 5 bases; J trimming: 9 bases; junction bases outside the gene matches: 8. The CDR3 DNA reads TGTGCCAGCAGCGTACCTAGCGGGGTAGGGCAGTACTTC. It codes for CASSVPSGVGQYF.

The chain recombines TRBV6-6 with TRBJ1-1, with 9 bases aligning to TRBD1. Germline-derived CDR1 and CDR2 are MNHNY and SVGAGI (reference sequence). The CDR3 covers 15 residues. Trimming removed 6 bases from V and 1 base from J; junction bases left unmatched: 6. The CDR3 here is CASSSGQGGNTEAFF. For the CDR3, the DNA is TGTGCCAGCAGCTCGGGACAGGGTGGGAACACTGAAGCTTTCTTT.

The chain joins TRBV6-5 to TRBJ2-1; 10 bases map to TRBD2. Germline V CDR1 and CDR2: MNHEY, SVGAGI. The CDR3 is 14 residues long. Germline trimming cut 6 bases from V and 7 bases from J; bases unmatched to any gene: 6. The CDR3 sequence is CASRLAGGRNEQFF. DNA for the CDR3: TGTGCCAGCAGATTAGCGGGGGGTAGGAATGAGCAGTTCTTC.

The V gene is TRBV12-2, the J gene TRBJ2-7; the table's D call of TRBD1 was not tested on the DNA. TRBV12-2 is annotated as a pseudogene. The CDR3 contains 15 residues. CDR3 in amino acids: CASRLGQGITYEQYF. Written as DNA, the CDR3 is TGTGCAAGTCGCCTCGGACAGGGGATAACCTACGAGCAGTACTTC.

The gene calls are TRBV2 and TRBJ1-1; perhaps TRBD1 as D (6 bases). Trimming pared 7 bases from V and 3 bases from J, leaving 21 bases between. The CDR3 has 16 residues. Germline-derived CDR1 and CDR2 are SNHLY and FYNNEI. CDR3 DNA sequence: TGTGCCAGCACCCGAGGGGGGGGCGGCTCTCACACTGAAGCTTTCTTT. Its translation: CASTRGGGGSHTEAFF.

Here the CDR3 DNA reads TGTGCCAGCAATAAAGGGGGAATGAACACTGAAGCTTTCTTT. Translated, it gives CASNKGGMNTEAFF. V gene TRBV6-5 combines with J gene TRBJ1-1; D possibly corresponds to TRBD1 (6 bases). The ends were cut back, 7 bases at V and 0 bases at J, with 12 bases in the middle. The CDR3 consists of 14 residues. The germline V gene encodes CDR1 MNHEY and CDR2 SVGAGI.

The chain uses TRBV7-9 and TRBJ1-3, with no clear D. Trimming cost V 1 base and J 8 bases, with 9 bases left between them. Germline V gene data show CDR1 as SEHNR and CDR2 as FQNEAQ (reference sequence). The CDR3 loop spans 13 amino acids. CDR3 DNA: TGTGCCAGCAGCTTAGACCCGAGTTACACCATATATTTT. It encodes CASSLDPSYTIYF.

V and J are TRBV5-1 and TRBJ1-6; D unclear. The germline V and J ends were trimmed by 0 bases and 0 bases, with 7 bases remaining between them. The CDR3 loop spans 16 amino acids. The V gene's germline CDR1 is SGHRS and CDR2 YFSETQ. CDR3 nucleotides: TGCGCCAGCAGCTTGGTCGAGAGCTCCTATAATTCACCCCTCCACTTT. Amino acid sequence: CASSLVESSYNSPLHF.

The rearrangement joins TRBV19 to TRBJ2-5; 8 nucleotides match TRBD1. Germline V lookup: CDR1 LNHDA, CDR2 SQIVND (reference sequence). Trimming cost V 5 bases and J 2 bases; bases outside gene matches: 10. The length of the CDR3 is 16 residues. Here the CDR3 DNA reads TGTGCCAGTAGTCCGTCCGGGACAGGACCGCAAGAGACCCAGTACTTC. This encodes CASSPSGTGPQETQYF.

This chain connects TRBV18 to TRBJ1-1; the match to TRBD1 covers 7 bases. The CDR3 spans 16 residues. Per germline, CDR1 KGHSH and CDR2 LQKENI. V gave up 4 bases and J gave up 1 base; unmatched junction bases: 9. CDR3 sequence (DNA): TGTGCCAGCTCACGACCGGGACAGACCCAGAACACTGAAGCTTTCTTT. Protein sequence: CASSRPGQTQNTEAFF.

This clone was recorded only once. The rearrangement joins TRBV5-4 to TRBJ2-7; a possible D gene is TRBD1 (6 bases). Deletions cut 0 bases from V and 0 bases from J, with 10 bases between. CDR3 length: 15 residues. Germline V CDR1 and CDR2: SGHNT, YYREEE (reference sequence). The CDR3 loop is CASSLGGTSSYEQYF. The DNA of the CDR3 is TGTGCCAGCAGCTTGGGGGGGACAAGCTCCTACGAGCAGTACTTC. Full variable domain (remainder filled in from reference TRBV5-4 and TRBJ2-7): ETGVTQSPTHLIKTRGQQVTLRCSSQSGHNTVSWYQQALGQGPQFIFQYYREEENGRGNFPPRFSGLQFPNYSSELNVNALELDDSALYLCASSLGGTSSYEQYFGPGTRLTVT.

The V and J genes are TRBV24-1 and TRBJ1-3; D may be TRBD1 (6 bases). Trimming pared 3 bases from V and 0 bases from J, leaving 11 bases between. Per the germline V gene, CDR1 is KGHDR and CDR2 is SFDVKD. CDR3 length: 16 residues. The CDR3 is CATSDPTGPSGNTIYF. In DNA form, the CDR3 reads TGTGCCACCAGTGATCCCACAGGGCCCTCTGGAAACACCATATATTTT.

The chain joins TRBV6-5 to TRBJ2-3; 9 bases match TRBD1. The CDR3 length is 15 residues. Germline loops: CDR1 MNHEY, CDR2 SVGAGI. The V and J ends lost 6 bases and 1 base, in that order; junction bases with no gene match: 5. The CDR3 loop is CASSHRDRGTDTQYF. The CDR3 nucleotides are TGTGCCAGCAGCCACAGGGACAGGGGCACAGATACGCAGTATTTT.

This chain joins TRBV10-3 and TRBJ2-3; the D gene is possibly TRBD1 (5 bases). CDR1 and CDR2 from the germline V gene are ENHRY and SYGVKD. The CDR3 length is 15 residues. V was shortened by 0 bases and J by 3 bases, with 10 bases between the two germline ends. This chain's CDR3 is CAISESSGPTDTQYF. The CDR3 DNA sequence: TGTGCCATCAGTGAGTCGTCAGGGCCAACAGATACGCAGTATTTT.

The genes are TRBV6-5 and TRBJ1-5; D possibly corresponds to TRBD1 (6 bases). The germline V gene encodes CDR1 MNHEY and CDR2 SVGAGI. V was cut by 5 bases and J by 6 bases, with 17 bases left in between. This CDR3 region has 15 residues. The CDR3 DNA is TGTGCCAGCAGTACGTCCTGGGGGCGCAGTCAGCCCCAGCATTTT. Protein sequence: CASSTSWGRSQPQHF.

This chain links TRBV7-6 with TRBJ1-5; D is possibly TRBD1 (6 bases). This CDR3 is 16 amino acids long. V lost 2 bases and J lost 5, with 16 bases in between. CDR1 SGHVS and CDR2 FNYEAQ come from the germline V gene. The CDR3 DNA sequence: TGTGCCAGCAGCTTAAGCCTCGGGGGGCTAGATCAGCCCCAGCATTTT. Amino acids: CASSLSLGGLDQPQHF.

This clone came up once. The J gene is TRBJ1-2, the V gene TRBV27; perhaps TRBD1 as D (6 bases). Trimming cost V 1 base and J 6 bases, with 18 bases left between them. The CDR3 loop spans 16 amino acids. From germline, CDR1 is MNHEY and CDR2 SMNVEV (reference sequence). This CDR3 reads CASSLYLGGDINGYTF. CDR3 coding DNA: TGTGCCAGCAGTTTATATCTAGGGGGGGACATAAATGGCTACACCTTC.

This clone was observed a handful of times. Here the CDR3 DNA reads TGTGCCAGCAGCTTGTCCCTGGGGCAGGGATATTCACCCCTCCACTTT. It is translated as CASSLSLGQGYSPLHF. The V call is TRBV13, the J call TRBJ1-6, with a weak D call TRBD1 (5 bases). Trimming stripped 3 bases from V and 8 bases from J, with 17 bases between. Germline V gives CDR1 PRHDT, CDR2 FYEKMQ (reference sequence). CDR3 length: 16 residues.

This sequence joins TRBV5-1 and TRBJ1-1, with 9 bases fitting TRBD1. Germline V gene lookup returns CDR1 SGHRS and CDR2 YFSETQ. The CDR3 has 13 residues. Trimming cost V 4 bases and J 10 bases; bases outside gene matches: 8. CDR3 sequence (DNA): TGCGCCAGCAGCCGCACAGGGGGCGACCGAGCTTTCTTT. Protein sequence: CASSRTGGDRAFF. The complete variable domain, with remaining parts taken from reference TRBV5-1 and TRBJ1-1, reads KAGVTQTPRYLIKTRGQQVTLSCSPISGHRSVSWYQQTPGQGLQFLFEYFSETQRNKGNFPGRFSGRQFSNSRSEMNVSTLELGDSALYLCASSRTGGDRAFFGQGTRLTVV.

The chain's CDR3 is CATSRDHSNQPQHF. Written as DNA, the CDR3 is TGTGCCACCAGCAGAGATCATAGCAATCAGCCCCAGCATTTT. The chain combines TRBV15 with TRBJ1-5; D gene uncertain. This CDR3 has 14 amino acids. V was cut by 0 bases and J by 0 bases, with 3 bases left in between. Per the germline V gene, CDR1 is LNHNV and CDR2 is YYDKDF (reference sequence).

This chain connects TRBV10-3 to TRBJ1-4, with a weak D call TRBD1 (6 bases). The CDR3 is 14 amino acids. Trimming stripped 2 bases from V and 6 bases from J, with 10 bases between. Germline V CDR1 and CDR2: ENHRY, SYGVKD. CDR3 in amino acids: CAISEGQGYEKLFF. CDR3 DNA: TGTGCCATCAGTGAGGGGCAGGGGTATGAAAAACTGTTTTTT.